This T cell receptor beta chain was found in a study of T cells in Graves' hyperthyroidism and ophthalmopathy. Regarding the study as a whole: The majority of expanded thyroid clonotypes above 0.001 also appeared in blood. Stable hyperthyroidism and ophthalmopathy were separated using 13 V-J signatures.

This clonotype was observed many times. The target antigen is unknown. The CDR3 spans 14 residues. V was clipped by 2 bases and J by 6 bases, with 10 bases between them. Amplified TCR beta CDR3 regions derived from RNA transcripts. The HTBI set primed first-round TCR CDR3 RT-PCR. TCRdb called the multiplex PCR reads again in MiXCR, with one record for every CDR3 protein. The sample records hundreds of thousands of distinct CDR3 sequences, 15% to 20% being singletons. The sample comprised blood. The J gene is TRBJ2-2, the V gene TRBV12-3 or TRBV12-4; D unresolved. This receptor was taken from a man in his forties with Graves' ophthalmopathy. CDR3 in amino acids: CASSLMSGAGELFF. CDR3 nucleotide sequence: TGTGCCAGCAGTTTAATGTCGGGCGCCGGGGAGCTGTTTTTT.